This is a list of T cell receptor beta chains from one sample in a study of T-cell reconstitution after alpha-beta-depleted transplantation in children. TCRdb fed the PCR reads into MiXCR, producing one record per CDR3 protein. The table includes approximately 800,000 distinct CDR3 sequences, around 17% detected once. The sequencing here drew on PBMCs, mostly from graft donor cells, taken 360 days after TCRalphabeta/CD19-depleted stem cell transplant. These receptors all stem from a male patient younger than 18 who had a stem cell transplant for acute lymphoblastic leukemia, so the T cells may come from the graft donor. Each CDR3 is given with its conserved first and last residue. A D gene is named only where the DNA matches it firmly. Some rows have no size entry. The others give once, few or many, or a class for an expanded clone.

>NA|TRBD2|TRBV9|TRBJ2-3
CASSVAGGLVIDTQYF
TGTGCCAGCAGCGTAGCTGGGGGACTAGTGATTGATACGCAGTATTTT
>few|NA|TRBV28|TRBJ2-3
CASSLEEGLLLTDTQYF
TGTGCCAGCAGTTTAGAAGAGGGACTTCTCCTCACAGATACGCAGTATTTT
>NA|NA|TRBV20-1|TRBJ1-3
CSAEGGMGHRSGNTIYF
TGCAGTGCTGAGGGCGGGATGGGGCATCGCTCTGGAAACACCATATATTTT
>NA|NA|TRBV6-1|TRBJ2-7
CASRETGQSYEQYF
TGTGCCAGCCGGGAGACAGGGCAAAGCTACGAGCAGTACTTC
>NA|NA|TRBV5-1|TRBJ1-1
CASSSSGRSTEAFF
TGCGCCAGCTCATCTTCAGGACGGAGCACTGAAGCTTTCTTT
>NA|TRBD1|TRBV12-3/TRBV12-4|TRBJ1-2
CASSSSGTGGSYGYTF
TGTGCCAGCAGTTCTTCCGGGACAGGGGGCTCCTATGGCTACACCTTC
>NA|NA|TRBV7-9|TRBJ2-1
CASSLGSWNEQFF
TGTGCCAGCAGCCTTGGGTCATGGAATGAGCAGTTCTTC
>many|NA|TRBV9|TRBJ1-5
CASSVGGGNQPQHF
TGTGCCAGCAGCGTAGGGGGAGGCAATCAGCCCCAGCATTTT
>many|TRBD2|TRBV12-3/TRBV12-4|TRBJ2-1
CASSLRPLGLAGEWGYNEQFF
TGTGCCAGCAGTTTACGACCCCTGGGACTAGCGGGAGAATGGGGCTACAATGAGCAGTTCTTC
>few|NA|TRBV20-1|TRBJ1-1
CSATPTGGTEAFF
TGCAGTGCTACCCCAACGGGGGGAACTGAAGCTTTCTTT
>many|NA|TRBV12-3/TRBV12-4|TRBJ1-4
CASSLLGGNEKLFF
TGTGCCAGCAGCCTCCTCGGCGGAAATGAAAAACTGTTTTTT
>few|TRBD2|TRBV6-1|TRBJ2-7
CASSPRLAGDHYEQYF
TGTGCCAGCAGCCCTCGACTAGCGGGAGACCACTACGAGCAGTACTTC
>NA|NA|TRBV12-3/TRBV12-4|TRBJ1-2
CASSPLTQDRDYGYTF
TGTGCCAGCAGTCCCCTGACCCAGGACAGAGACTATGGCTACACCTTC